This T cell receptor (beta chain) appears in the sequencing data of a study of T cells after yellow fever vaccination. Study observations and caveats: Shared CD4/CD8 clonotypes were a small share, likely from convergent recombination. The secondary response peaked faster, at day 5 versus 15, but was weaker. Reappearance after the booster was observed for most primary-vaccination clones (around 95% CD4, about 91% CD8).

A word on this clonotype: What it recognizes is unknown.

This CDR3 region has 13 residues. V was clipped by 7 bases and J by 4 bases; unmatched bases: 2. Germline CDR1 SGHNT, CDR2 YYREEE (reference sequence). It was through 5'RACE template switching that TCR cDNA was made, with a universal primer site and UMIs added. TCRdb re-called the 5' RACE reads through MiXCR, storing one row per CDR3 protein. The sample shows some 170,000 distinct CDR3 sequences, 7% to 10% of them seen only once. This chain connects TRBV5-4 to TRBJ2-5; 12 positions agree with TRBD2. Sequenced here: CD8+ T cells sorted from PBMCs, sampled 45 days after the yellow fever booster vaccination. The receptor's source is a man between 18 and 29 years old who received the YFV17D yellow fever vaccine. CDR3 nucleotides: TGTGCCAGCGGGGGACTAGCGGGAGAGACCCAGTACTTC. Translating gives CASGGLAGETQYF.